This TCR beta chain was identified in a study of T cells in Graves' hyperthyroidism and ophthalmopathy. Whole-study results and caveats: Most thyroid clonotypes that were expanded above 0.001 also turned up in blood.

This CDR3 has 15 residues. Germline values: CDR1 MNHNY, CDR2 SVGAGI (reference sequence). V gave up 6 bases and J gave up 4 bases, with 19 bases separating them. Using RNA transcripts as the source, TCR beta CDR3 regions were amplified. First-round RT-PCR targeting the TCR CDR3 was performed with the HTBI primer set. TCRdb re-called the multiplex PCR reads through MiXCR, storing one row per CDR3 protein. The repertoire holds roughly 710,000 distinct CDR3 sequences, with 30% to 40% as singletons. This clonotype was detected a few times. Its antigen is not identified. Exclusion of a patient resulted from uncontrolled infection, other autoimmune disease, pregnancy or lactation.

J is TRBJ2-7 and V is TRBV6-6; D might be TRBD1 (6 bases). The source material was blood. This sequence was found in a woman aged 35 to 49 with Graves' hyperthyroidism. The chain's CDR3 is CASRRQGTVTYEQYF. CDR3 coding DNA: TGTGCCAGCAGACGCCAGGGGACCGTTACATACGAGCAGTACTTC.